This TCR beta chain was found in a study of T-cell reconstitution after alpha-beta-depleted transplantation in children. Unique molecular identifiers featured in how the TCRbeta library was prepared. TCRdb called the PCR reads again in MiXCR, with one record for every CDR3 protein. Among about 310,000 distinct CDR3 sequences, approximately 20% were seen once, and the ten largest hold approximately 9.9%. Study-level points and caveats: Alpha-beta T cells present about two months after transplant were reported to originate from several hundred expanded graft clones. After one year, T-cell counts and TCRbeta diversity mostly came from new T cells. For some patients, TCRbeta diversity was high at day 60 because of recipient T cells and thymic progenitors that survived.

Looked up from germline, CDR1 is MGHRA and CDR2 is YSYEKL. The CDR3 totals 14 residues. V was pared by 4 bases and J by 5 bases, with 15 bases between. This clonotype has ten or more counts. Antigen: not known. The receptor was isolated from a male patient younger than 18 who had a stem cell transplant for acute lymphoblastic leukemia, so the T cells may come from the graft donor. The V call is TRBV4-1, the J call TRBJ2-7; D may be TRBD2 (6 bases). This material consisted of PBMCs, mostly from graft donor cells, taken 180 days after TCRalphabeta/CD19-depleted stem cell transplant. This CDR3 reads CASSLVAVRNEQYF. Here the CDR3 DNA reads TGCGCCAGCAGCCTCGTAGCGGTGCGGAACGAGCAGTACTTC.